This TCR beta chain was found in a study of technical replicates of blood from a handful of donors. The germline V gene encodes CDR1 MNHNS and CDR2 SASEGT. CDR3 length: 17 residues. Trimming left V 1 base short and J 0 bases short, with 12 bases between. Generated by immunoSEQ multiplex PCR, the TCRdb table keeps only in-frame clones and is missing some. The table shows about 75,000 clones, with around 97% occurring only once. The source of this sequence is a human donor in good health. Sequenced: T cells isolated from PBMCs. V usage is TRBV6-1 and J usage is TRBJ1-4; tentatively, D is TRBD1 (5 bases). The CDR3: CASSEGGPHATNEKLFF. The CDR3 DNA follows: TGTGCCAGCAGTGAAGGGGGCCCACATGCAACTAATGAAAAACTGTTTTTT.